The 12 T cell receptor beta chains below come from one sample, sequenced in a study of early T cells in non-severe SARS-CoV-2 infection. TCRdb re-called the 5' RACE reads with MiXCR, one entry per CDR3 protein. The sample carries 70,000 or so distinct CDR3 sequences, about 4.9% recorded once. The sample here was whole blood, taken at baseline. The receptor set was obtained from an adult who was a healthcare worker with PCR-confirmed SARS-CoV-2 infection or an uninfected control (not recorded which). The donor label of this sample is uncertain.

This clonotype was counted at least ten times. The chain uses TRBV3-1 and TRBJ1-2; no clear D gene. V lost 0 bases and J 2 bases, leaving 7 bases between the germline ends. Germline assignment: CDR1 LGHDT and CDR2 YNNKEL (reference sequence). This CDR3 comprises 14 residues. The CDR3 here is CASSQEQVNYGYTF. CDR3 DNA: TGTGCCAGCAGCCAAGAGCAGGTCAACTATGGCTACACCTTC.

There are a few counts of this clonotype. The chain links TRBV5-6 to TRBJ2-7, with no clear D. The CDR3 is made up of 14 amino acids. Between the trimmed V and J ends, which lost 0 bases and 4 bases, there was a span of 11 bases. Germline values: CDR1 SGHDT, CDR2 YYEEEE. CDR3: CASSLAPELYEQYF. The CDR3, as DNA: TGTGCCAGCAGCTTGGCCCCGGAGCTGTACGAGCAGTACTTC.

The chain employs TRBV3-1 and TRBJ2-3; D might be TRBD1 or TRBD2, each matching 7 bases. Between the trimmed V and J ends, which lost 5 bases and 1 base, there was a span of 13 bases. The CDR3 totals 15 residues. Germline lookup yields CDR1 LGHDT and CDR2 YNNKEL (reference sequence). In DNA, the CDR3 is TGTGCCAGCAGCTTGCCAGGGGGGGGCACAGATACGCAGTATTTT. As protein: CASSLPGGGTDTQYF.

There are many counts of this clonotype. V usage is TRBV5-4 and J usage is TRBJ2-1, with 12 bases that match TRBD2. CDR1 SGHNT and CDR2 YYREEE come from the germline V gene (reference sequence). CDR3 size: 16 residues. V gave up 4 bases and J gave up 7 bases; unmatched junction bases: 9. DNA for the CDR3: TGTGCCAGCAGCACTACTAGCGGGGGGTTTTTAAATGAGCAGTTCTTC. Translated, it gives CASSTTSGGFLNEQFF.

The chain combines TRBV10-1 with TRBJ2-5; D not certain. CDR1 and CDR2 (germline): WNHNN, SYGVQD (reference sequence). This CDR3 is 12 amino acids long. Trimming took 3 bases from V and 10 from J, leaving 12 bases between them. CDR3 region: CASSDASANQYF. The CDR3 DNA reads TGCGCCAGCAGTGATGCCTCTGCGAACCAGTACTTC.

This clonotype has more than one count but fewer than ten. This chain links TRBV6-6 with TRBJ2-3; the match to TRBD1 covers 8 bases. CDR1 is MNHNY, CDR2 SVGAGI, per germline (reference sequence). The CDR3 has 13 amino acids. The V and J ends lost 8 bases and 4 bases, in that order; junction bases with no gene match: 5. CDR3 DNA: TGTGCCAGCGACAGGGGTGGGCCAGATACGCAGTATTTT. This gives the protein CASDRGGPDTQYF.

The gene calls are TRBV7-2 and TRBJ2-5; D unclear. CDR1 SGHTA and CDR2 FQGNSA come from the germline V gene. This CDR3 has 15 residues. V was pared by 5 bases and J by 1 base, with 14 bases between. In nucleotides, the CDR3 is TGTGCCAGCAGCAATCTTATCCGGGTCCAAGAGACCCAGTACTTC. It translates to CASSNLIRVQETQYF.

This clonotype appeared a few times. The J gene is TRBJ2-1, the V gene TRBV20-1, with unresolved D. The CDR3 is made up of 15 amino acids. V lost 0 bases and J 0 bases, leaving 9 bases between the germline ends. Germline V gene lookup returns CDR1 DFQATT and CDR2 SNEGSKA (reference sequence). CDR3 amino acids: CSAREIPSSYNEQFF. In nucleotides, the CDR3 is TGCAGTGCTAGAGAGATCCCGAGCTCCTACAATGAGCAGTTCTTC.

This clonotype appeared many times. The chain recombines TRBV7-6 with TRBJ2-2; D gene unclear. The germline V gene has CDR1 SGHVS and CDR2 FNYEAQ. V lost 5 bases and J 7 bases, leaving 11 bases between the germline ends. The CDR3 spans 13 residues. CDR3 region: CASSPVESGELFF. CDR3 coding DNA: TGTGCCAGCAGCCCTGTCGAGAGCGGGGAGCTGTTTTTT.

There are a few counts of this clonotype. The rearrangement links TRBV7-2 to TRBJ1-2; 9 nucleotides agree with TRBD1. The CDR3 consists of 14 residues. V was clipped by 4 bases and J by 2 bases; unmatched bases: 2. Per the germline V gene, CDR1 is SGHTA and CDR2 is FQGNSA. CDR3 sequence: CASSSDRGNYGYTF. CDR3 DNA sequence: TGTGCCAGCAGCTCCGACAGGGGGAACTATGGCTACACCTTC.

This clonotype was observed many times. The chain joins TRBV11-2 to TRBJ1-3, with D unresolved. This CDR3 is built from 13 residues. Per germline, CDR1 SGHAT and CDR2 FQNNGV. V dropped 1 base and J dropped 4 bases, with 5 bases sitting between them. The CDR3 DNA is TGTGCCAGCAGCTTAGGCCGCGGAAACACCATATATTTT. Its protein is CASSLGRGNTIYF.

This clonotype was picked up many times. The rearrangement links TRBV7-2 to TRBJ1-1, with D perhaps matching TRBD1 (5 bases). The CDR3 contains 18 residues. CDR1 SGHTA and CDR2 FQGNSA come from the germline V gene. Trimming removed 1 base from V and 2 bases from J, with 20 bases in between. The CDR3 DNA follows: TGTGCCAGCAGCTTAGTCTGGGGGGGATCGGGATCAAACACTGAAGCTTTCTTT. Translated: CASSLVWGGSGSNTEAFF.